The 14 T cell receptor beta chains reported below all come from one sample, sequenced in a study of cytomegalovirus exposure and HLA in healthy donors. The repertoire was sequenced with immunoSEQ multiplex PCR; TCRdb's copy has only in-frame clones and lacks some. Here the sample spans approximately 70,000 clones, 94% being singletons. Sequences were obtained from PBMCs. The receptor source for this set is a woman between 18 and 29 years old in good health and CMV-seronegative.

The genes are TRBV9 and TRBJ1-2; 8 bases align to TRBD1. Unmatched junction bases numbered 9, after V lost 0 bases and J lost 8 bases. This CDR3 contains 15 residues. Germline V lookup: CDR1 SGDLS, CDR2 YYNGEE. The CDR3 protein is CASSVGRDRPLGYTF. CDR3 in DNA: TGTGCCAGCAGCGTAGGCCGGGACAGGCCATTAGGCTACACCTTC.

The chain links TRBV7-8 to TRBJ2-5; D call uncertain. Per germline, CDR1 SGHVS and CDR2 FQNEAQ. The CDR3 has 14 residues. The V end was cut by 1 base, the J end by 2 bases, with 8 bases between. This chain's CDR3 is CASSLVEQQETQYF. CDR3 bases: TGTGCCAGCAGCTTAGTTGAACAGCAAGAGACCCAGTACTTC. The variable domain in full, completed from reference TRBV7-8 and TRBJ2-5, reads GAGVSQSPRYKVAKRGQDVALRCDPISGHVSLFWYQQALGQGPEFLTYFQNEAQLDKSGLPSDRFFAERPEGSVSTLKIQRTQQEDSAVYLCASSLVEQQETQYFGPGTRLLVL.

The chain has TRBV2 and TRBJ2-1, with 7 bases fitting TRBD2. Trimming removed 6 bases from V and 4 bases from J; junction bases left unmatched: 9. Germline V gene sequence: CDR1 SNHLY, CDR2 FYNNEI. CDR3 length: 15 residues. CDR3 protein: CASRTKASGYNEQFF. The CDR3 nucleotides read TGTGCCAGCAGAACTAAAGCTAGCGGATACAATGAGCAGTTCTTC.

A single count supports this clone. The V and J genes are TRBV7-2 and TRBJ1-2, with a possible D match to TRBD1 (5 bases). This CDR3 region has 15 residues. V was cut by 7 bases and J by 6 bases, with 21 bases left in between. In germline, CDR1 is SGHTA, CDR2 FQGNSA. In nucleotides, the CDR3 is TGTGCCAGCACCCTTATGGGGCAGGGATCCGATGGCTACACCTTC. Protein product: CASTLMGQGSDGYTF.

In regard to this clone: The same CDR3 also results from other DNA sequences found in this sample. This sequence joins TRBV18 and TRBJ2-3; 10 positions agree with TRBD2. V dropped 5 bases and J dropped 3; count of bases not matched to a gene: 5. Looked up from germline, CDR1 is KGHSH and CDR2 is LQKENI. The length of the CDR3 is 15 residues. The CDR3: CASSGTSGVTDTQYF. The DNA of the CDR3 is TGTGCCAGCTCAGGAACTAGCGGGGTAACAGATACGCAGTATTTT.

The rearrangement links TRBV9 to TRBJ1-6; D ambiguous. There are 17 residues in the CDR3. V lost 4 bases and J 0 bases, leaving 14 bases between the germline ends. CDR1 is SGDLS, CDR2 YYNGEE, per germline. The CDR3 sequence: CASSPEGGSSYNSPLHF. The CDR3 nucleotides read TGTGCCAGCAGCCCAGAGGGCGGGAGCTCCTATAATTCACCCCTCCACTTT.

The chain is built from TRBV5-6 and TRBJ1-1; 9 positions match TRBD1. Germline V gives CDR1 SGHDT, CDR2 YYEEEE. J was trimmed by 7 bases and V by 2 bases; bases with no gene match: 6. This CDR3 comprises 14 residues. This chain's CDR3 is CASSLQGALGEAFF. The DNA for the CDR3 is TGTGCCAGCAGCTTACAGGGGGCGCTTGGTGAAGCTTTCTTT.

The chain recombines TRBV7-8 with TRBJ2-1, with TRBD1 as a possible D gene (6 bases). Trimming took 5 bases from V and 6 from J, leaving 20 bases between them. CDR1 SGHVS and CDR2 FQNEAQ come from the germline V gene. This CDR3 is built from 16 residues. In DNA form, the CDR3 reads TGTGCCAGCAGCCCGGAAAACAGGGAATCAAGCAATGAGCAGTTCTTC. Amino acid sequence: CASSPENRESSNEQFF.

This clone is a singleton in its sample. This chain joins TRBV27 and TRBJ2-1; TRBD1 matches at 7 bases. CDR1 and CDR2 from the germline V gene are MNHEY and SMNVEV (reference sequence). Trimming at V came to 5 bases and at J to 8 bases, leaving 12 bases not matched to a gene. This CDR3 spans 15 amino acids. The CDR3 DNA reads as TGTGCCAGCAGTCGCGGACAGGACCAATGGGATGAGCAGTTCTTC. Translating gives CASSRGQDQWDEQFF.

The genes are TRBV7-3 and TRBJ2-1; 7 bases align to TRBD2. Germline V gene sequence: CDR1 SGHTA, CDR2 FQGTGA. Losses at the gene ends were 0 bases for V and 0 bases for J; bases not matched to a gene: 23. This CDR3 has 23 residues. As DNA, the CDR3 is TGTGCCAGCAGCTTAACGGGGTCCGCAAGCGGGATCCCTTTTGGAAGCTCCTACAATGAGCAGTTCTTC. Its protein is CASSLTGSASGIPFGSSYNEQFF.

The chain links TRBV4-2 to TRBJ2-7; D unclear. This CDR3 has 15 residues. Trimming took 1 base from V and 6 from J, leaving 16 bases between them. Germline CDR1 and CDR2: LGHNA and YNFKEQ. The CDR3 here is CASSQVRSDAAEQYF. The DNA of the CDR3 is TGTGCCAGCAGCCAAGTGAGAAGTGATGCGGCCGAGCAGTACTTC.

As concerns this clone: Sequence at one end of the junction differs from germline and may be a read error. V is TRBV5-1 and J is TRBJ2-5, with D perhaps matching TRBD1 (6 bases). Germline CDR1 SGHRS, CDR2 YFSETQ. The CDR3 loop spans 14 amino acids. The CDR3, as DNA: TGCGCCAGCAGCTTGTCAGGGGACCAAGAGGCCCAGTACTTC. Protein product: CASSLSGDQEAQYF. The entire variable domain, with the rest obtained from reference TRBV5-1 and TRBJ2-5, is as follows: KAGVTQTPRYLIKTRGQQVTLSCSPISGHRSVSWYQQTPGQGLQFLFEYFSETQRNKGNFPGRFSGRQFSNSRSEMNVSTLELGDSALYLCASSLSGDQEAQYFGPGTRLLVL.

V is TRBV9 and J is TRBJ2-7; TRBD2 matches at 10 bases. V shed 4 bases and J 0 bases; nucleotides not matched to a gene: 22. Germline CDR1 SGDLS, CDR2 YYNGEE. The CDR3 consists of 21 residues. The CDR3 region has the DNA TGTGCCAGCAGCTCCAGACTAGCGGGTGATCATAGCGGGTTATACTCCTACGAGCAGTACTTC. Translating it yields CASSSRLAGDHSGLYSYEQYF.

The J gene is TRBJ1-2, the V gene TRBV30; 7 bases align to TRBD1. V lost 5 bases to trimming and J lost 5 bases; unmatched junction nucleotides: 5. The CDR3 is 12 residues long. CDR1 is GTSNPN and CDR2 is SVGIG in the germline V gene (reference sequence). DNA for the CDR3: TGTGCCTGGGGCCGGGACAGTTATGGCTACACCTTC. This gives the protein CAWGRDSYGYTF. Drawing the rest from reference TRBV30 and TRBJ1-2, the complete variable domain is SQTIHQWPATLVQPVGSPLSLECTVEGTSNPNLYWYRQAAGRGLQLLFYSVGIGQISSEVPQNLSASRPQDRQFILSSKKLLLSDSGFYLCAWGRDSYGYTFGSGTRLTVV.